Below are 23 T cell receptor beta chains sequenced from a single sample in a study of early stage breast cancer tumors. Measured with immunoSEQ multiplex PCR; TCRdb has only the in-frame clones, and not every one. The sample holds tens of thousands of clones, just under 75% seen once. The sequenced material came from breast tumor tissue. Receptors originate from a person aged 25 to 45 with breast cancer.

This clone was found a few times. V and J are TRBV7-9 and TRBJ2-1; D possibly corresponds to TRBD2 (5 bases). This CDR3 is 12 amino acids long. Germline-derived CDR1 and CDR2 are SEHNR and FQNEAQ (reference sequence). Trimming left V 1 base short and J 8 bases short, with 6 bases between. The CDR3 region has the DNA TGTGCCAGCAGCTTAGTTAGCGATGAGCAGTTCTTC. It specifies CASSLVSDEQFF.

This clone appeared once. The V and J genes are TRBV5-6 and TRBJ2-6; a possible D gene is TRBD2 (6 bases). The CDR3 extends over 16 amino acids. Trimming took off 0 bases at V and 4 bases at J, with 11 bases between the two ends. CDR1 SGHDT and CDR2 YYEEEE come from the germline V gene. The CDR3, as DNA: TGTGCCAGCAGCTTGGTGGCGGGGACCGGGGCCAACGTCCTGACTTTC. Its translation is CASSLVAGTGANVLTF.

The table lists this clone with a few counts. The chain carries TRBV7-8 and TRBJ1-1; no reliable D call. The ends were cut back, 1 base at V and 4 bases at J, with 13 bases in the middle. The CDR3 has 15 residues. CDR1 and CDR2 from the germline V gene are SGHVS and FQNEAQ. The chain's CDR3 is CASSLDRIGSTEAFF. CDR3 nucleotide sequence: TGTGCCAGCAGCTTAGATCGAATTGGGAGCACTGAAGCTTTCTTT.

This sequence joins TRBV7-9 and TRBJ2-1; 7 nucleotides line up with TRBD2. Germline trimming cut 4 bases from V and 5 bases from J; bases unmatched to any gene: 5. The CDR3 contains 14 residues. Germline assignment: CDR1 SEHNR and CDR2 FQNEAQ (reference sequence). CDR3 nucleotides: TGTGCCAGCAGCTCGTGGGACTACCACAATGAGCAGTTCTTC. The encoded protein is CASSSWDYHNEQFF. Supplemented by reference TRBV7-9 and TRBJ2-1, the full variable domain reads DTGVSQNPRHKITKRGQNVTFRCDPISEHNRLYWYRQTLGQGPEFLTYFQNEAQLEKSRLLSDRFSAERPKGSFSTLEIQRTEQGDSAMYLCASSSWDYHNEQFFGPGTRLTVL.

DNA for the CDR3: TGTGCCAGCAGCCAAGGGACTAGCGGGGCCACCCATGAGCAGTTCTTC. Amino acid sequence: CASSQGTSGATHEQFF. V and J are TRBV11-3 and TRBJ2-1; 13 nucleotides align to TRBD2. The CDR3 extends over 16 amino acids. Germline V gene sequence: CDR1 SGHNT, CDR2 YENEEA. After removal of 5 bases from V and 8 bases from J, the junction contained 9 bases not matched to a gene.

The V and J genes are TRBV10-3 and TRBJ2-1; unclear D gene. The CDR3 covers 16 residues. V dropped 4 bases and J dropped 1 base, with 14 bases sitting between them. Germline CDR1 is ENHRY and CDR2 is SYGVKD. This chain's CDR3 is CAISGADLKSYNEQFF. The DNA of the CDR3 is TGTGCCATCAGTGGGGCCGACTTAAAATCCTACAATGAGCAGTTCTTC.

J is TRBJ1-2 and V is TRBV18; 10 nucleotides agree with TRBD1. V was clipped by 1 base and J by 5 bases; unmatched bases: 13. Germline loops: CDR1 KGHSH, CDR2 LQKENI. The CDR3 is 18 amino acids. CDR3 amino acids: CASSPQSARTGGQYGYTF. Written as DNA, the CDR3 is TGTGCCAGCTCACCACAGAGTGCAAGGACAGGGGGTCAATATGGCTACACCTTC.

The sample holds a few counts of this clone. CDR3: CASSLPAMNSPLHF. The CDR3 nucleotides are TGTGCCAGCAGCTTACCCGCAATGAATTCACCCCTCCACTTT. This rearrangement joins TRBV13 to TRBJ1-6; D is undetermined. The germline CDR1 and CDR2 sequences are PRHDT and FYEKMQ (reference sequence). The CDR3 is 14 amino acids. V shed 2 bases and J shed 7 bases, with 9 bases lying between them.

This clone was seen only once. CDR3 in DNA: TGTGCCAGCAGTGAAAATTGGGCTAGCGACGAGCAGTACTTC. This gives the protein CASSENWASDEQYF. V and J are TRBV2 and TRBJ2-7; maybe TRBD2 (6 bases). V was pared by 2 bases and J by 5 bases, with 13 bases between. Germline V gene data show CDR1 as SNHLY and CDR2 as FYNNEI. This CDR3 spans 14 amino acids.

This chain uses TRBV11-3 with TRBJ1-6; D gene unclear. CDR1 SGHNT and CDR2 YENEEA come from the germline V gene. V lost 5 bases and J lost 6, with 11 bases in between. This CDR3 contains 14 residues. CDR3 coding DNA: TGTGCCAGCAGCCCATCAGGAACTAATTCACCCCTCCACTTT. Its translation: CASSPSGTNSPLHF. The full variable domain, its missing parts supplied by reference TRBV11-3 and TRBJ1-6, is EAGVVQSPRYKIIEKKQPVAFWCNPISGHNTLYWYLQNLGQGPELLIRYENEEAVDDSQLPKDRFSAERLKGVDSTLKIQPAELGDSAVYLCASSPSGTNSPLHFGNGTRLTVT.

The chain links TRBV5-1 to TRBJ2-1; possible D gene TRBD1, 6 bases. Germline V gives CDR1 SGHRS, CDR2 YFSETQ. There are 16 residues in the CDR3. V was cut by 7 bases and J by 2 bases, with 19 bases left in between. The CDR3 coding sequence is TGCGCCAGCGTCGACAGGAGTAAAGGGGCCTACAATGAGCAGTTCTTC. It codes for CASVDRSKGAYNEQFF. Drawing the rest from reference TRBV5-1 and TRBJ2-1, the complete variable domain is KAGVTQTPRYLIKTRGQQVTLSCSPISGHRSVSWYQQTPGQGLQFLFEYFSETQRNKGNFPGRFSGRQFSNSRSEMNVSTLELGDSALYLCASVDRSKGAYNEQFFGPGTRLTVL.

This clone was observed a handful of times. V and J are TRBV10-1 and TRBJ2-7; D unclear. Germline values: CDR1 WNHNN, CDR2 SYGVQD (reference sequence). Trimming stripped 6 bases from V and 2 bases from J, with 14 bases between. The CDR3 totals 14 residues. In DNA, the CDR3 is TGCGCCAGCAGGGGGTTGTGGGGAACCTACGAGCAGTACTTC. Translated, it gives CASRGLWGTYEQYF.

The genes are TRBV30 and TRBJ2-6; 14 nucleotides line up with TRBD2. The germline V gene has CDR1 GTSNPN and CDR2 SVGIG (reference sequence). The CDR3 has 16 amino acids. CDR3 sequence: CAYRLAGGSGANVLTF. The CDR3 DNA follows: TGTGCGTATAGACTAGCGGGAGGGTCTGGGGCCAACGTCCTGACTTTC.

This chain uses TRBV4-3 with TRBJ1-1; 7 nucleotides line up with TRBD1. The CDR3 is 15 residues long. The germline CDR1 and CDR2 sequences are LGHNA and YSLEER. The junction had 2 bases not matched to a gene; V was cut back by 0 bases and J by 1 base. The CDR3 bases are TGCGCCAGCAGCCAAGATCAGGGGGGGAACACTGAAGCTTTCTTT. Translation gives CASSQDQGGNTEAFF.

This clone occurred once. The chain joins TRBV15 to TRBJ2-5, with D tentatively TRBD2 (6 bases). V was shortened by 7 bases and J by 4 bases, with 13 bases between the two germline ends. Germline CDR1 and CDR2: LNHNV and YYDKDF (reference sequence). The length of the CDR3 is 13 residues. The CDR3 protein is CATTAGTGETQYF. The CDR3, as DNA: TGTGCCACCACGGCCGGGACTGGAGAGACCCAGTACTTC.

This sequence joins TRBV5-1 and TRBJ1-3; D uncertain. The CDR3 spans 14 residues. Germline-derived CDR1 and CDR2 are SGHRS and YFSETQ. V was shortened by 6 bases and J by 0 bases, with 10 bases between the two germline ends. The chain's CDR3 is CASTASNSGNTIYF. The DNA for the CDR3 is TGCGCCAGCACAGCCTCGAACTCTGGAAACACCATATATTTT.

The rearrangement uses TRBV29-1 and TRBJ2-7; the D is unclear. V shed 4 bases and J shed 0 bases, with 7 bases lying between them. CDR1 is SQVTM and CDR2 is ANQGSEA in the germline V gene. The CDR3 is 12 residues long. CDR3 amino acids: CSVGVTSYEQYF. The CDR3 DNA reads TGCAGCGTTGGGGTCACCTCCTACGAGCAGTACTTC.

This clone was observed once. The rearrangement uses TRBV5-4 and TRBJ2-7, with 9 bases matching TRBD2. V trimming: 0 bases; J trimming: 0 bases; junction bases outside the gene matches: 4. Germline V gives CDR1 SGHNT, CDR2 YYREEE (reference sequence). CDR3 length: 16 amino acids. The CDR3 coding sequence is TGTGCCAGCAGCTTGGGACTAGCGGAGAACTCCTACGAGCAGTACTTC. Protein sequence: CASSLGLAENSYEQYF.

CDR3 residues: CASSDRTGGTGELFF. Written as DNA, the CDR3 is TGTGCCAGCAGTGATCGGACAGGGGGCACCGGGGAGCTGTTTTTT. This chain links TRBV25-1 with TRBJ2-2; 10 bases map to TRBD1. This CDR3 is built from 15 residues. Per the germline V gene, CDR1 is MGHDK and CDR2 is SYGVNS. Trimming cost V 3 bases and J 4 bases; bases outside gene matches: 2.

The CDR3 region has the DNA TGCGCCAGCAGCCAAGATATAGGGCGGCTTGTCGAAAAACTGTTTTTT. Amino acids: CASSQDIGRLVEKLFF. The chain employs TRBV4-3 and TRBJ1-4; the D is unclear. The V end was cut by 0 bases, the J end by 8 bases, with 16 bases between. The CDR3 consists of 16 residues. CDR1 and CDR2 from the germline V gene are LGHNA and YSLEER.

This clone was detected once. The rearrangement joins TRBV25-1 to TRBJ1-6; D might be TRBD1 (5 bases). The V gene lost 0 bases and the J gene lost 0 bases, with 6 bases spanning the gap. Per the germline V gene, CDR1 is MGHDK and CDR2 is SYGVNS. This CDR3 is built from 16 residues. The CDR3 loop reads CASSEYRDSYNSPLHF. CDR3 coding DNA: TGTGCCAGCAGTGAATACAGGGACTCCTATAATTCACCCCTCCACTTT.

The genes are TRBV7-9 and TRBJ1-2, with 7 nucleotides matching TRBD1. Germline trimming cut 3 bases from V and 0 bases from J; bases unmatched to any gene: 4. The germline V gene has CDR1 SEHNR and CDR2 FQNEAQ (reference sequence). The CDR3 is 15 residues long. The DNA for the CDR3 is TGTGCCAGCAGCTTCGGGACAGTAGCTAACTATGGCTACACCTTC. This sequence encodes CASSFGTVANYGYTF.

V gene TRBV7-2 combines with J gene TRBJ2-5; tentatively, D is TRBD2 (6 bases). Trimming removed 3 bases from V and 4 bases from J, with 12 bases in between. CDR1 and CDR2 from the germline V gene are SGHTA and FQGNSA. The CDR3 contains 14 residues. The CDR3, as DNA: TGTGCCAGCAGCTTGGGGGAGGTGCGAGAGACCCAGTACTTC. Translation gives CASSLGEVRETQYF. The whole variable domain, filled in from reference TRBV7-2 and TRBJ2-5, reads GAGVSQSPSNKVTEKGKDVELRCDPISGHTALYWYRQSLGQGLEFLIYFQGNSAPDKSGLPSDRFSAERTGGSVSTLTIQRTQQEDSAVYLCASSLGEVRETQYFGPGTRLLVL.